The T cell receptor beta chain described here comes from a study of Ad26.COV2.S vaccination and SARS-CoV-2 variants. Study results and limitations: Using TCR breadth and depth analyses may have led to underestimated total T cell responses.

Regarding treatment: about 20 received Ad26.COV2.S at low or high dose, single or two shots; about 5 received placebo; per-sample allocation not given. Sample collection was performed on day 63 after the first vaccine or placebo injection. Spike of the Wuhan-strain SARS-CoV-2 was expressed by an Ad26 vector, which formed the vaccine. Remarks on this clone: Its specificity is unknown.

Sequencing was performed with immunoSEQ multiplex PCR; in TCRdb, only in-frame clones are kept and a portion is missing. The sample holds approximately 480,000 clones, 87% seen once. The CDR3 sequence is 13 residues long. Germline V CDR1 and CDR2: MNHEY, SVGEGT. V was shortened by 2 bases and J by 9 bases, with 11 bases between the two germline ends. This specimen consisted of peripheral blood, obtained in a trial of Ad26.COV2.S vaccine versus placebo. This TCR came from a person aged 18 to 59 who received the Ad26.COV2.S COVID-19 vaccine or a placebo. The rearrangement uses TRBV6-2 or TRBV6-3 and TRBJ2-1; D remains unclear. Here the CDR3 reads CASSYGRLGEQFF. CDR3 DNA: TGTGCCAGCAGTTACGGGCGCTTGGGTGAGCAGTTCTTC.